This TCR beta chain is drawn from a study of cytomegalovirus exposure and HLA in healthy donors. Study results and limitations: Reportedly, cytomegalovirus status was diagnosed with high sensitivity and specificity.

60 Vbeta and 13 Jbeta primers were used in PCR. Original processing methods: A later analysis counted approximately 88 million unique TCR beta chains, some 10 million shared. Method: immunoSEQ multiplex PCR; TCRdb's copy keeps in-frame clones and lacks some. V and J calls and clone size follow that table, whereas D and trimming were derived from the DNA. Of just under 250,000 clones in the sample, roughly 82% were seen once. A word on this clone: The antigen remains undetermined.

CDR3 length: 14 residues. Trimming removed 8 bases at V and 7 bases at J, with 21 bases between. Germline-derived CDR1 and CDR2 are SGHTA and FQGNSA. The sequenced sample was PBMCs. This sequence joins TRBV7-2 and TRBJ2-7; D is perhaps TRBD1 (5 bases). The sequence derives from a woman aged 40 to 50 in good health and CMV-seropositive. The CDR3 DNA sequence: TGTGCCAGCGGTGGCCAGGGTCCACTACGAGAGCAGTACTTC. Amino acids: CASGGQGPLREQYF.